This entry lists 10 T cell receptor beta chains sequenced from one sample in a study of OX40 agonist ivuxolimab in advanced cancers. Profiling relied on immunoSEQ multiplex PCR, and the TCRdb table lists in-frame clones only, not all of them. The profile covers about 48,000 clones, with 80% to 95% appearing a single time and 6% to 8% taken by the ten largest. The specimen was CD4+ or CD8+ T cells sorted from blood, collected in a trial of the OX40 agonist ivuxolimab. The receptors were sampled from an adult with an advanced solid tumor such as melanoma, head and neck, liver or kidney cancer.

The chain is built from TRBV28 and TRBJ1-2; D is uncertain. Trimming shortened V by 4 bases and J by 4 bases, and 13 bases separated the two germline ends. The CDR3 is made up of 14 amino acids. The germline gives CDR1 MDHEN, CDR2 SYDVKM. CDR3 bases: TGTGCCAGCAGTTCACGGACGGTTATCTATGGCTACACCTTC. Translation: CASSSRTVIYGYTF.

This rearrangement joins TRBV15 to TRBJ1-3; D may be TRBD1 (5 bases). Trimming stripped 4 bases from V and 3 bases from J, with 13 bases between. The CDR3 consists of 15 residues. Germline loops: CDR1 LNHNV, CDR2 YYDKDF (reference sequence). In nucleotides, the CDR3 is TGTGCCACCAGCATCCTCCTGGGGGGTGGAAACACCATATATTTT. This sequence encodes CATSILLGGGNTIYF.

The genes are TRBV19 and TRBJ2-1, with D perhaps TRBD1 or TRBD2 (6 bases each). Trimming took off 2 bases at V and 7 bases at J, with 18 bases between the two ends. The CDR3 consists of 16 residues. CDR1 and CDR2 (germline): LNHDA, SQIVND (reference sequence). The CDR3 DNA follows: TGTGCCAGTAGTATAATTGTTAGGGGGGATGAAAATGAGCAGTTCTTC. Translation gives CASSIIVRGDENEQFF.

The gene calls are TRBV6-5 and TRBJ2-1; the D gene could be TRBD1 or TRBD2 (5 bases each). The CDR3 extends over 13 amino acids. V lost 4 bases and J lost 10, with 14 bases in between. The germline V gene has CDR1 MNHEY and CDR2 SVGAGI. CDR3 coding DNA: TGTGCCAGCAGTTTGAGGGGTTTAGGCGAGCAGTTCTTC. Translated: CASSLRGLGEQFF.

V usage is TRBV28 and J usage is TRBJ2-5, with 9 bases identical to TRBD1. Germline V lookup: CDR1 MDHEN, CDR2 SYDVKM. The CDR3 sequence is 15 residues long. V shed 6 bases, J shed 1 base, and the junction held 6 bases outside the gene matches. The CDR3 DNA follows: TGTGCCAGCAGGGTGGGACAGGGTTTCCAAGAGACCCAGTACTTC. It translates to CASRVGQGFQETQYF.

V is TRBV11-1 and J is TRBJ2-7, with 10 bases that match TRBD1. After removal of 5 bases from V and 0 bases from J, the junction contained 10 bases not matched to a gene. The CDR3 totals 17 residues. CDR1 is SGHAT and CDR2 is FQDESV in the germline V gene (reference sequence). The CDR3 sequence is CASSQNHWTGGSYEQYF. DNA for the CDR3: TGTGCCAGCAGCCAAAATCATTGGACAGGGGGCTCCTACGAGCAGTACTTC.

The genes are TRBV30 and TRBJ1-5, with 12 bases matching TRBD1. This CDR3 is built from 14 residues. V lost 5 bases to trimming and J lost 11 bases; unmatched junction nucleotides: 10. Germline V gene data show CDR1 as GTSNPN and CDR2 as SVGIG (reference sequence). CDR3 DNA: TGTGCCTGGTCACCGGGACAGGGGGCAACGGCCCAGCATTTT. Protein: CAWSPGQGATAQHF.

The chain recombines TRBV9 with TRBJ1-4; D call uncertain. Germline CDR1 is SGDLS and CDR2 is YYNGEE. Trimming removed 3 bases at V and 0 bases at J, with 9 bases between. The CDR3 totals 15 residues. The CDR3 DNA reads as TGTGCCAGCAGCGCCCACGCAGCAACTAATGAAAAACTGTTTTTT. Translating it yields CASSAHAATNEKLFF.

The rearrangement joins TRBV9 to TRBJ1-1, with D maybe TRBD1 (6 bases). Trimming took off 4 bases at V and 0 bases at J, with 13 bases between the two ends. Germline loops: CDR1 SGDLS, CDR2 YYNGEE. The CDR3 extends over 15 amino acids. CDR3 bases: TGTGCCAGCAGCCCCGAGGGGGGGCTGAACACTGAAGCTTTCTTT. Residues: CASSPEGGLNTEAFF.

This chain uses TRBV21-1 with TRBJ1-5. TRBV21-1 constitutes a pseudogene. The CDR3 runs 18 residues. The chain's CDR3 is CASSKEEGKGRQEKPQHF. The CDR3 bases are TGTGCCAGCAGCAAAGAGGAGGGGAAGGGACGACAAGAGAAGCCCCAGCATTTT.